The T cell receptor (beta chain) under discussion was sequenced for a study of cytomegalovirus exposure and HLA in healthy donors. A multiplex PCR was run with 60 Vbeta primers and 13 Jbeta primers. Assay: immunoSEQ multiplex PCR; the TCRdb copy retains only in-frame clones and omits some. The sample lists more than 130,000 clones; 80% were seen once. The CDR3 runs to 13 residues. CDR1 and CDR2 (germline): SQVTM, ANQGSEA. V shed 3 bases and J shed 2 bases, with 10 bases lying between them. This clone has only a few counts. Input material: PBMCs. The origin of this receptor is a man in his thirties or forties in good health and CMV-seronegative. The V gene is TRBV29-1, the J gene TRBJ1-1; D might be TRBD1 (5 bases). CDR3 loop: CSVESDSNTEAFF. The DNA of the CDR3 is TGCAGCGTTGAGAGTGACAGCAACACTGAAGCTTTCTTT.